The entry below gives a single T cell receptor beta chain sequence along with its context. These data are taken from a study of OX40 agonist ivuxolimab in advanced cancers. About the study: Ivuxolimab, which is an agonistic anti-OX40 (CD134) antibody, was administered to the patients. Patients enrolled in dose escalation were diagnosed with hepatocellular carcinoma, melanoma, renal cell or head and neck cancer.

Clones were read by immunoSEQ multiplex PCR, and TCRdb kept only the in-frame ones, dropping some. This table holds approximately 66,000 clones, 85% found once. Germline V CDR1 and CDR2: SGHTA, FQGNSA. After removal of 0 bases from V and 11 bases from J, the junction contained 14 bases not matched to a gene. The CDR3 runs 16 residues. V usage is TRBV7-2 and J usage is TRBJ1-1; 8 bases agree with TRBD1. The specimen was CD4+ or CD8+ T cells sorted from blood, collected in a trial of the OX40 agonist ivuxolimab. This sequence was found in an adult with an advanced solid tumor such as melanoma, head and neck, liver or kidney cancer. The CDR3 here is CASSLARPGGDSGAFF. In DNA, the CDR3 is TGTGCCAGCAGCTTAGCGCGCCCAGGGGGCGATTCGGGGGCTTTCTTT.